This TCR beta chain derives from a study of early stage breast cancer tumors. The ends were cut back, 4 bases at V and 3 bases at J, with 11 bases in the middle. CDR3 size: 14 residues. The germline V gene encodes CDR1 SGHRS and CDR2 YFSETQ. Sequencing was performed with immunoSEQ multiplex PCR; in TCRdb, only in-frame clones are kept and a portion is missing. This table holds around 53,000 clones, around 90% found once. This chain connects TRBV5-1 to TRBJ2-4, with D possibly being TRBD2 (6 bases). The sequencing input was blood. This clonotype originated in a person between 65 and 79 years old with breast cancer. The CDR3 here is CASSPPGDKNIQYF. The DNA of the CDR3 is TGCGCCAGCAGCCCTCCGGGAGACAAAAACATTCAGTACTTC.